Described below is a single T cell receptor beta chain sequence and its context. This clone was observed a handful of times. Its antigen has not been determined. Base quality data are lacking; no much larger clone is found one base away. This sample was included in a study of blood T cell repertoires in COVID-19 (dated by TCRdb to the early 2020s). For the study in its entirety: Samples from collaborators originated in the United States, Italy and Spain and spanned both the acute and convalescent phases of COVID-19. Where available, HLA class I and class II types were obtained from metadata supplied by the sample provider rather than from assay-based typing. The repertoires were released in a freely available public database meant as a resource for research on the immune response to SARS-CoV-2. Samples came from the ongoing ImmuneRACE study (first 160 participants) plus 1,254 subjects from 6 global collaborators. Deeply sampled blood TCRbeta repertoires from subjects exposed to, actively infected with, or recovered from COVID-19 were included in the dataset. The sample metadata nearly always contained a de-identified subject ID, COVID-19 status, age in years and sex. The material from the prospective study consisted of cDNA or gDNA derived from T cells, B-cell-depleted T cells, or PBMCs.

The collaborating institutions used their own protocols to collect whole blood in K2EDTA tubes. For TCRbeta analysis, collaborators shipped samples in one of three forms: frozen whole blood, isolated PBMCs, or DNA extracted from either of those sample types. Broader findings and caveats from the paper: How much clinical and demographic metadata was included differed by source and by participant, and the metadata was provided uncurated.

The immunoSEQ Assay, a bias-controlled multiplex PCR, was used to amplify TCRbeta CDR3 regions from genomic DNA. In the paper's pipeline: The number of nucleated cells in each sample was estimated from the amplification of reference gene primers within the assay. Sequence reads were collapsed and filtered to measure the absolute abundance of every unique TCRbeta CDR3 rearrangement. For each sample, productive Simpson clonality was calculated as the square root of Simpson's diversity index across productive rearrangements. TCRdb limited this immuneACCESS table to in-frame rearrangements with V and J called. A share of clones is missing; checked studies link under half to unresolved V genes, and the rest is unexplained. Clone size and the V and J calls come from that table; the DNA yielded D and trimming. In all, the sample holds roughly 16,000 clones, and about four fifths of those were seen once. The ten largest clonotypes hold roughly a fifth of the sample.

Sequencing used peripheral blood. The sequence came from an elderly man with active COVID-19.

The nucleotide sequence is given as TGTGCCAGTCGACAGGGGCAAGAAAACATTCAGTACTTC. The resulting protein is CASRQGQENIQYF. The rearranged segments are TRBV6-5 and TRBJ2-4, with 8 middle bases fitting TRBD1. CDR1 is given as MNHEY and CDR2 as SVGAGI, both from the germline V gene. From the cysteine through the phenylalanine, the CDR3 covers 13 amino acids. Solely the CDR3 DNA is kept, with 39 bases framed from the first base. Ends trimmed: V by 9 bases, J by 5 bases; bases unmatched to a gene: 6.